A single sample gave rise to the 24 T cell receptor beta chains below, sequenced in a study of human T cells and chemical hapten exposure (dated by TCRdb to the early 2020s). Read against the paper, the sample's time point label means: healthy volunteer bleed at 2 weeks. Total RNA was isolated from unfractionated whole blood collected in Tempus Blood RNA tubes. Library prep was done by RACE. Sequencing relied on a NextSeq 500. TCRdb cleaned the public reads at Q25 with fastp, built clones with MiXCR and kept in-frame beta chains. Entries are consolidated by CDR3 protein sequence, retaining the most common genes and DNA. Here the sample has some 90,000 distinct CDR3 sequences; approximately 10% occur a single time. The ten largest clones represent around 3% of the sample. What was sequenced was whole blood. These receptors were obtained from a female donor in good health. Some clones in this sample may be carry-over from other donors' samples.

The chain employs TRBV6-6 and TRBJ2-3; D unresolved. Germline-derived CDR1 and CDR2 are MNHNY and SVGAGI (reference sequence). The CDR3 totals 19 residues. The V end was cut by 5 bases, the J end by 1 base, with 25 bases between. In DNA, the CDR3 is TGTGCCAGCAGTCTCCGTCGAAGGACCACCGGTTCCGGCACAGATACGCAGTATTTT. Protein: CASSLRRRTTGSGTDTQYF.

The CDR3 loop reads CASSVEADLFTREQFF. CDR3 sequence (DNA): TGTGCCAGCAGCGTAGAAGCGGACCTCTTCACCCGTGAGCAGTTCTTC. J is TRBJ2-1 and V is TRBV9; tentatively, D is TRBD2 (5 bases). V gave up 0 bases and J gave up 9 bases, with 19 bases separating them. Germline assignment: CDR1 SGDLS and CDR2 YYNGEE. The CDR3 has 16 amino acids.

This clonotype was observed many times. The chain carries TRBV2 and TRBJ1-6, with D possibly matching TRBD1 (6 bases). Trimming removed 8 bases from V and 5 bases from J, with 10 bases in between. The V gene's germline CDR1 is SNHLY and CDR2 FYNNEI. There are 13 residues in the CDR3. The CDR3 sequence is CASSRTDNSPLHF. The CDR3 nucleotides are TGTGCCAGCTCAAGGACAGATAATTCACCCCTCCACTTT.

This chain connects TRBV3-1 to TRBJ1-2; D unclear. The germline CDR1 and CDR2 sequences are LGHDT and YNNKEL (reference sequence). The CDR3 spans 14 residues. Trimming shortened V by 3 bases and J by 1 base, and 9 bases separated the two germline ends. CDR3 loop: CASSQYQINYGYTF. The CDR3, as DNA: TGTGCCAGCAGCCAGTACCAGATTAACTATGGCTACACCTTC.

This clonotype was picked up many times. This rearrangement joins TRBV10-3 to TRBJ1-1; D gene uncertain. There are 14 residues in the CDR3. Germline V lookup: CDR1 ENHRY, CDR2 SYGVKD. The ends were cut back, 2 bases at V and 0 bases at J, with 7 bases in the middle. CDR3 nucleotides: TGTGCCATCAGTGAGGAGGTCATGAACACTGAAGCTTTCTTT. It translates to CAISEEVMNTEAFF.

This clonotype was picked up one time. Given a much more abundant clone one base away, this may be a read error. The V call is TRBV6-2 or TRBV6-3, the J call TRBJ1-5; 9 nucleotides align to TRBD1. The CDR3 is made up of 13 amino acids. The germline V gene encodes CDR1 MNHEY and CDR2 SVGEGT. The CDR3 spells CASSGQGFGPRHF. The DNA of the CDR3 is TGTGCCAGCAGTGGACAGGGGTTTGGGCCCCGGCATTTT.

V and J are TRBV12-3 or TRBV12-4 and TRBJ1-1, with D possibly TRBD1 on 6 matching bases. The CDR3 has 16 amino acids. V gave up 5 bases and J gave up 1 base, with 17 bases separating them. CDR3 sequence reads: CASSPSGAASNTEAFF. In nucleotides, the CDR3 is TGTGCCAGCAGTCCCTCAGGGGCAGCCTCGAACACTGAAGCTTTCTTT.

This clonotype appeared many times. V and J are TRBV10-2 and TRBJ2-1; 10 nucleotides align to TRBD2. This CDR3 has 13 residues. Trimming at V came to 8 bases and at J to 8 bases, leaving 6 bases not matched to a gene. CDR1 is WSHSY, CDR2 SAAADI, per germline. This CDR3 reads CASGTSALDEQFF. The CDR3 DNA follows: TGCGCCAGCGGGACTAGCGCCCTCGATGAGCAGTTCTTC.

This chain uses TRBV19 with TRBJ2-1; D unclear. This CDR3 region has 13 residues. The germline V gene encodes CDR1 LNHDA and CDR2 SQIVND (reference sequence). Trimming left V 3 bases short and J 0 bases short, with 3 bases between. CDR3 coding DNA: TGTGCCAGTAGTATTCGCTCCTACAATGAGCAGTTCTTC. Protein: CASSIRSYNEQFF.

This clonotype came up a few times. V usage is TRBV6-1 and J usage is TRBJ1-5; 10 nucleotides line up with TRBD1. Germline loops: CDR1 MNHNS, CDR2 SASEGT. CDR3 size: 15 residues. Unmatched junction bases numbered 6, after V lost 9 bases and J lost 1 base. The CDR3, as DNA: TGTGCCAGTCGGACAGGGGGACGGAGCAATCAGCCCCAGCATTTT. It is translated as CASRTGGRSNQPQHF.

In its sample, this clonotype was seen a few times. The chain couples TRBV28 to TRBJ1-5; 10 nucleotides line up with TRBD1. The V gene end was trimmed by 5 bases and the J gene end by 4 bases; junction bases not matched to a gene: 14. Germline lookup yields CDR1 MDHEN and CDR2 SYDVKM. CDR3 length: 18 residues. CDR3 in DNA: TGTGCCAGCAGTACCCCCCGTTGGGACAGGGGTAATAATCAGCCCCAGCATTTT. Amino acids: CASSTPRWDRGNNQPQHF.

The genes are TRBV2 and TRBJ1-2; D call uncertain. The CDR3 spans 14 residues. V lost 1 base and J lost 4, with 10 bases in between. The germline V gene encodes CDR1 SNHLY and CDR2 FYNNEI. CDR3 DNA sequence: TGTGCCAGCAGTGAAGTGTGGGCGCCCTATGGCTACACCTTC. The encoded protein is CASSEVWAPYGYTF.

V is TRBV4-3 and J is TRBJ2-4; no clear D. The V and J ends lost 0 bases and 0 bases respectively, with 15 bases between them. Per germline, CDR1 LGHNA and CDR2 YSLEER. This CDR3 contains 18 residues. CDR3 protein: CASSQDYLRSLAKNIQYF. DNA of the CDR3: TGCGCCAGCAGCCAAGACTACCTACGGTCTCTAGCCAAAAACATTCAGTACTTC.

There are a few counts of this clonotype. The J gene is TRBJ2-2, the V gene TRBV12-5; no definite D call. CDR1 is LGHNT and CDR2 is FRNRAP in the germline V gene. Trimming took 2 bases from V and 4 from J, leaving 14 bases between them. The CDR3 sequence is 16 residues long. CDR3 in amino acids: CASGLLGSDGTGELFF. The CDR3 DNA follows: TGTGCTAGTGGTTTGTTAGGGTCCGACGGCACCGGGGAGCTGTTTTTT.

This clonotype appeared many times. The chain joins TRBV5-1 to TRBJ1-1; 12 bases map to TRBD1. The CDR3 sequence is 15 residues long. The germline gives CDR1 SGHRS, CDR2 YFSETQ. The V gene end was trimmed by 0 bases and the J gene end by 5 bases; junction bases not matched to a gene: 2. CDR3 protein: CASSLEGQGATEAFF. For the CDR3, the DNA is TGCGCCAGCAGCTTGGAGGGACAGGGGGCTACTGAAGCTTTCTTT. The variable domain in full, completed from reference TRBV5-1 and TRBJ1-1, reads KAGVTQTPRYLIKTRGQQVTLSCSPISGHRSVSWYQQTPGQGLQFLFEYFSETQRNKGNFPGRFSGRQFSNSRSEMNVSTLELGDSALYLCASSLEGQGATEAFFGQGTRLTVV.

At least ten counts were recorded for this clonotype. The CDR3 here is CASSLLAGIYNEQFF. The CDR3 DNA reads as TGCGCCAGCAGTCTACTAGCGGGAATCTACAATGAGCAGTTCTTC. The chain employs TRBV10-2 and TRBJ2-1; 10 positions match TRBD2. This CDR3 contains 15 residues. Per the germline V gene, CDR1 is WSHSY and CDR2 is SAAADI. V gave up 5 bases and J gave up 3 bases; unmatched junction bases: 4.

This clonotype was observed a handful of times. This sequence joins TRBV20-1 and TRBJ1-6; no definite D call. The CDR3 spans 12 residues. Germline V gene lookup returns CDR1 DFQATT and CDR2 SNEGSKA (reference sequence). Trimming cost V 5 bases and J 7 bases, with 9 bases left between them. The chain's CDR3 is CSAPAPNSPLHF. CDR3 coding DNA: TGCAGTGCTCCAGCTCCCAATTCACCCCTCCACTTT.

This chain joins TRBV12-5 and TRBJ2-1; maybe TRBD1 (5 bases). Trimming removed 6 bases at V and 8 bases at J, with 17 bases between. Germline CDR1 LGHNT, CDR2 FRNRAP. CDR3 length: 14 residues. CDR3 sequence reads: CASGHPQGKDEQFF. The CDR3 bases are TGTGCTAGTGGCCACCCCCAGGGAAAGGATGAGCAGTTCTTC. The full variable domain, rest sourced from reference TRBV12-5 and TRBJ2-1, is DARVTQTPRHKVTEMGQEVTMRCQPILGHNTVFWYRQTMMQGLELLAYFRNRAPLDDSGMPKDRFSAEMPDATLATLKIQPSEPRDSAVYFCASGHPQGKDEQFFGPGTRLTVL.

Turning to this clonotype: Relative to the germline gene, one junction end is altered; a read error may explain this. The chain has TRBV24-1 and TRBJ2-3, with D possibly TRBD1 on 6 matching bases. CDR3 length equals 16 residues. Germline V gene lookup returns CDR1 KGHDR and CDR2 SFDVKD. The CDR3 reads CATSESTRPGARYAVF. The CDR3, as DNA: TGTGCCACCAGTGAGTCGACTCGGCCAGGGGCCAGATACGCAGTATTT.

In its sample, this clonotype was seen many times. This chain joins TRBV12-3 or TRBV12-4 and TRBJ1-2; D remains ambiguous. CDR3 length equals 12 residues. V lost 5 bases, J lost 2 bases, and 6 bases lay in between. The CDR3 here is CASSAFNYGYTF. The CDR3 nucleotides are TGTGCCAGCAGTGCCTTCAACTATGGCTACACCTTC.

V usage is TRBV29-1 and J usage is TRBJ1-1; D is unclear. CDR1 is SQVTM, CDR2 ANQGSEA, per germline. The CDR3 sequence is 12 residues long. Between the trimmed V and J ends, which lost 3 bases and 5 bases, there was a span of 10 bases. CDR3 region: CSVDEDSTEAFF. CDR3 sequence (DNA): TGCAGCGTTGATGAGGATTCGACTGAAGCTTTCTTT.

This CDR3 is CASSLPMGGIQETQYF. CDR3 nucleotide sequence: TGCGCCAGCAGCCTGCCCATGGGGGGCATCCAAGAGACCCAGTACTTC. V usage is TRBV5-1 and J usage is TRBJ2-5; tentatively, D is TRBD1 or TRBD2 (6 bases each). The ends were cut back, 4 bases at V and 1 base at J, with 17 bases in the middle. The CDR3 contains 16 residues. The germline V gene has CDR1 SGHRS and CDR2 YFSETQ.

The V call is TRBV7-2, the J call TRBJ2-1, with D possibly called TRBD1 or TRBD2 (6 bases each). CDR1 is SGHTA, CDR2 FQGNSA, per germline. The V and J ends lost 1 base and 9 bases respectively, with 10 bases between them. The CDR3 runs 13 residues. The DNA of the CDR3 is TGTGCCAGCAGCTTAGACAGGGAGGCTGAGCAGTTCTTC. It specifies CASSLDREAEQFF.

The V gene is TRBV18, the J gene TRBJ2-3; TRBD2 matches 12 bases. The junction had 6 bases not matched to a gene; V was cut back by 5 bases and J by 3 bases. CDR3 size: 16 residues. Germline loops: CDR1 KGHSH, CDR2 LQKENI. Here the CDR3 reads CASSSGLAGSTDTQYF. DNA for the CDR3: TGTGCCAGCTCATCTGGACTAGCGGGATCGACAGATACGCAGTATTTT.